The 23 T cell receptor beta chains in this list originate from one sample, sequenced in a study of blood T cell repertoires in COVID-19. Repertoires were generated with immunoSEQ multiplex PCR, while TCRdb's copy carries only in-frame clones and drops some. This table holds about 390,000 clones, about 86% found once. Sequencing used PBMCs or T cells enriched from blood (not recorded which). The source of these receptors is a woman aged 50 to 65 who had recovered from COVID-19.

The J gene is TRBJ2-3, the V gene TRBV5-8; no firm D call. The CDR3 length is 12 residues. The V end lost 10 bases, the J end lost 3 bases, and 12 bases lay between the germline ends. CDR1 SGHTS and CDR2 YDEGEE come from the germline V gene. The CDR3 protein is CACPSDTDTQYF. The CDR3 region has the DNA TGTGCCTGCCCTAGTGATACAGATACGCAGTATTTT.

This clone has more than one count but fewer than ten. The V call is TRBV28, the J call TRBJ1-6; TRBD1 might be the D (6 bases). CDR1 is MDHEN, CDR2 SYDVKM, per germline. The V end lost 5 bases, the J end lost 4 bases, and 21 bases lay between the germline ends. CDR3 length: 18 amino acids. The CDR3 sequence: CASSAPRDTIRYNSPLHF. Here the CDR3 DNA reads TGTGCCAGCAGTGCCCCCCGGGACACCATTCGTTATAATTCACCCCTCCACTTT.

V is TRBV6-5 and J is TRBJ1-1; 8 nucleotides agree with TRBD1. This CDR3 region has 14 residues. Germline CDR1 reads MNHEY; CDR2 reads SVGAGI. V dropped 6 bases and J dropped 6; count of bases not matched to a gene: 9. DNA for the CDR3: TGTGCCAGCAGAAGAAATGGACAGGGCCCTGAAGCTTTCTTT. Translation: CASRRNGQGPEAFF.

The V and J genes are TRBV15 and TRBJ1-5; D ambiguous. Germline CDR1 is LNHNV and CDR2 is YYDKDF (reference sequence). V lost 0 bases and J 2 bases, leaving 14 bases between the germline ends. The CDR3 loop spans 17 amino acids. The CDR3 protein is CATSRDQTASGNQPQHF. CDR3 DNA: TGTGCCACCAGCAGAGATCAAACAGCATCTGGCAATCAGCCCCAGCATTTT.

The chain has TRBV6-5 and TRBJ2-3; tentative D call: TRBD2 (6 bases). V dropped 7 bases and J dropped 3 bases, with 11 bases sitting between them. The CDR3 is 13 residues long. Germline V gene sequence: CDR1 MNHEY, CDR2 SVGAGI. The CDR3 protein is CASTGGATDTQYF. As DNA, the CDR3 is TGTGCCAGCACTGGCGGGGCGACAGATACGCAGTATTTT.

The rearrangement uses TRBV7-9 and TRBJ2-5; TRBD2 agrees at 8 bases. The CDR3 is 14 amino acids. Germline CDR1 is SEHNR and CDR2 is FQNEAQ (reference sequence). V shed 3 bases, J shed 4 bases, and the junction held 4 bases outside the gene matches. The CDR3 spells CASSFGGARETQYF. CDR3 DNA sequence: TGTGCCAGCAGCTTCGGGGGGGCCAGAGAGACCCAGTACTTC.

CDR3 bases: TGTGCCAGCTCAGCGACGACAGGGGGGAACACTGAAGCTTTCTTT. Amino acid sequence: CASSATTGGNTEAFF. This chain joins TRBV18 and TRBJ1-1, with 9 bases fitting TRBD1. V dropped 5 bases and J dropped 1; count of bases not matched to a gene: 5. The germline V gene has CDR1 KGHSH and CDR2 LQKENI. The CDR3 has 15 residues. Filled out from reference TRBV18 and TRBJ1-1, the complete variable domain reads NAGVMQNPRHLVRRRGQEARLRCSPMKGHSHVYWYRQLPEEGLKFMVYLQKENIIDESGMPKERFSAEFPKEGPSILRIQQVVRGDSAAYFCASSATTGGNTEAFFGQGTRLTVV.

The rearrangement joins TRBV12-3 or TRBV12-4 to TRBJ2-1, with 11 bases lining up with TRBD2. V dropped 7 bases and J dropped 11; count of bases not matched to a gene: 7. There are 13 residues in the CDR3. The CDR3 bases are TGTGCCAGCACCCGGGCTAGCGGGGGGAAGCAGTTCTTC. It yields the protein CASTRASGGKQFF.

The chain uses TRBV5-4 and TRBJ2-7; TRBD1 agrees at 9 bases. With V trimmed by 3 bases and J by 5 bases, 12 bases remained unmatched. The germline V gene has CDR1 SGHNT and CDR2 YYREEE (reference sequence). The length of the CDR3 is 16 residues. The CDR3 protein is CASSSRFGTGLNEQYF. In DNA, the CDR3 is TGTGCCAGCAGCTCTAGGTTCGGGACAGGGTTAAACGAGCAGTACTTC.

The genes are TRBV15 and TRBJ2-7; 8 nucleotides align to TRBD1. V trimming: 0 bases; J trimming: 6 bases; junction bases outside the gene matches: 4. The CDR3 is 14 amino acids. Per the germline V gene, CDR1 is LNHNV and CDR2 is YYDKDF (reference sequence). In nucleotides, the CDR3 is TGTGCCACCAGCAGAGAACAGGGGGACGGCGAGCAGTACTTC. Its protein is CATSREQGDGEQYF. Combining the CDR3 with reference TRBV15 and TRBJ2-7 gives the whole variable domain DAMVIQNPRYQVTQFGKPVTLSCSQTLNHNVMYWYQQKSSQAPKLLFHYYDKDFNNEADTPDNFQSRRPNTSFCFLDIRSPGLGDTAMYLCATSREQGDGEQYFGPGTRLTVT.

J is TRBJ1-2 and V is TRBV3-1 (or the pseudogene TRBV3-2); TRBD1 might be the D (5 bases). CDR1 and CDR2 (germline): LGHDT, YNNKEL (reference sequence). This CDR3 region has 14 residues. V lost 1 base and J 10 bases, leaving 16 bases between the germline ends. CDR3 loop: CASSQVGGTGIYTF. Here the CDR3 DNA reads TGTGCCAGCAGCCAAGTGGGCGGAACAGGAATCTACACCTTC.

The V call is TRBV6-2 or TRBV6-3, the J call TRBJ1-2; D uncertain. V dropped 5 bases and J dropped 4 bases, with 20 bases sitting between them. The CDR3 loop spans 16 amino acids. Germline lookup yields CDR1 MNHEY and CDR2 SVGEGT. CDR3 region: CASSKWAQRIFYGYTF. DNA of the CDR3: TGTGCCAGCAGTAAGTGGGCCCAAAGGATTTTCTATGGCTACACCTTC.

V gene TRBV29-1 combines with J gene TRBJ1-1; weak D call: TRBD1 (5 bases). V was trimmed by 4 bases and J by 7 bases, leaving 13 bases between them. The CDR3 is 12 amino acids. Per germline, CDR1 SQVTM and CDR2 ANQGSEA. The CDR3 DNA sequence: TGCAGCGTTGTTCCCAGGGTTAATGAAGCTTTCTTT. The encoded protein is CSVVPRVNEAFF.

This clone was counted between two and nine times. This chain joins TRBV3-1 (or the pseudogene TRBV3-2) and TRBJ1-5, with TRBD1 matching 9 bases. V trimming: 6 bases; J trimming: 4 bases; junction bases outside the gene matches: 7. The CDR3 extends over 15 amino acids. Germline CDR1 LGHDT, CDR2 YNNKEL (reference sequence). DNA of the CDR3: TGTGCCAGCAGGAAAACAGGGGGCTGGAATCAGCCCCAGCATTTT. As protein: CASRKTGGWNQPQHF.

The rearrangement joins TRBV18 to TRBJ1-2; 12 nucleotides agree with TRBD1. Per germline, CDR1 KGHSH and CDR2 LQKENI. Trimming cost V 4 bases and J 3 bases; bases outside gene matches: 21. This CDR3 has 21 residues. CDR3 nucleotide sequence: TGTGCCAGCTCACGCCTGAGCCTGGGACAGGGGGCTTCGGATGTCGACTATGGCTACACCTTC. It specifies CASSRLSLGQGASDVDYGYTF.

V gene TRBV4-1 combines with J gene TRBJ1-6, with 8 bases lining up with TRBD1. Germline V gene data show CDR1 as MGHRA and CDR2 as YSYEKL. The junction had 6 bases not matched to a gene; V was cut back by 6 bases and J by 8 bases. The CDR3 has 14 residues. This chain's CDR3 is CASSHRGSDSPLHF. In DNA, the CDR3 is TGCGCCAGCAGTCACAGGGGGTCGGATTCACCCCTCCACTTT.

This clone was observed a single time. The V gene is TRBV7-8, the J gene TRBJ1-3, with D hard to call. The CDR3 spans 14 residues. Germline CDR1 SGHVS, CDR2 FQNEAQ. V lost 2 bases and J 6 bases, leaving 11 bases between the germline ends. CDR3 nucleotides: TGTGCCAGCAGCTTAACCGGGAGCGAAAACACCATATATTTT. Its translation is CASSLTGSENTIYF.

V is TRBV9 and J is TRBJ1-1; D is possibly TRBD1 (6 bases). The germline V gene encodes CDR1 SGDLS and CDR2 YYNGEE. CDR3 size: 13 residues. The germline V and J ends were trimmed by 3 bases and 7 bases, with 13 bases remaining between them. Here the CDR3 reads CASSAGQMGEAFF. CDR3 bases: TGTGCCAGCAGCGCCGGACAGATGGGTGAAGCTTTCTTT.

The chain recombines TRBV5-1 with TRBJ1-1, with 8 bases matching TRBD1. J gave up 4 bases and V 3 bases, and 8 bases lay outside the gene matches. Germline CDR1 reads SGHRS; CDR2 reads YFSETQ. The CDR3 spans 15 residues. CDR3 bases: TGCGCCAGCAGCTGGGCGGACAGGGAGGTCACTGAAGCTTTCTTT. It encodes CASSWADREVTEAFF.

This chain connects TRBV4-3 to TRBJ2-1; TRBD2 matches at 8 bases. Germline CDR1 LGHNA, CDR2 YSLEER. This CDR3 contains 17 residues. V shed 1 base, J shed 4 bases, and the junction held 9 bases outside the gene matches. The CDR3 here is CASSQGGTGGPYNEQFF. Here the CDR3 DNA reads TGCGCCAGCAGCCAAGGGGGGACGGGGGGGCCGTACAATGAGCAGTTCTTC.

The chain uses TRBV19 and TRBJ1-2, with 9 positions matching TRBD1. CDR3 size: 15 residues. From germline, CDR1 is LNHDA and CDR2 SQIVND (reference sequence). The V gene end was trimmed by 2 bases and the J gene end by 2 bases; junction bases not matched to a gene: 3. As DNA, the CDR3 is TGTGCCAGTAGTATAACCGGGACAGGGAACTATGGCTACACCTTC. This encodes CASSITGTGNYGYTF.

V is TRBV5-8 and J is TRBJ1-5; D unresolved. Germline V gene sequence: CDR1 SGHTS, CDR2 YDEGEE. V was pared by 0 bases and J by 6 bases, with 10 bases between. The CDR3 contains 14 residues. The CDR3 DNA follows: TGTGCCAGCAGCTTGGCAGGTGATCGTCAGCCCCAGCATTTT. This encodes CASSLAGDRQPQHF.

V and J are TRBV7-6 and TRBJ1-5; D is ambiguous. The V gene lost 5 bases and the J gene lost 5 bases, with 10 bases spanning the gap. The CDR3 consists of 13 residues. CDR1 SGHVS and CDR2 FNYEAQ come from the germline V gene. For the CDR3, the DNA is TGTGCCAGCAGCCCCCAGGTGGATCAGCCCCAGCATTTT. It encodes CASSPQVDQPQHF.